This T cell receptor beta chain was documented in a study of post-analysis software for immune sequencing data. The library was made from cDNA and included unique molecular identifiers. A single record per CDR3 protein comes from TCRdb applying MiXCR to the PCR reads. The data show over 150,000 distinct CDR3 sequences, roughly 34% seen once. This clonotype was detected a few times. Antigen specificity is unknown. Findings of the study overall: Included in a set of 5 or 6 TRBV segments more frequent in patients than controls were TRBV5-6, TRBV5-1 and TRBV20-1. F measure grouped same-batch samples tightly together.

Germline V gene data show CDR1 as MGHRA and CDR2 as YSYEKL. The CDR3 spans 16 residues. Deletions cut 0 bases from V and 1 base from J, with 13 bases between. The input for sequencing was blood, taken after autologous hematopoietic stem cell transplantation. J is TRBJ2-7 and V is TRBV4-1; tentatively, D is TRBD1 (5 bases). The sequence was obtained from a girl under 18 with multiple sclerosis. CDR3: CASSQDWQGKSYEQYF. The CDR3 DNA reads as TGCGCCAGCAGCCAAGATTGGCAGGGAAAGTCCTACGAGCAGTACTTC.